The source of this T cell receptor (beta chain) is a study of human thymus T cells. Study findings and constraints: Among thymic and blood repertoires, usage of V and J genes appeared biased.

Note on this clone: Its antigen is currently unknown.

Sequencing used immunoSEQ multiplex PCR; TCRdb keeps in-frame clones, though not all of them. The sample lists 35,000 to 45,000 clones; 90% to 95% were seen once. This CDR3 is 15 amino acids long. The V gene end was trimmed by 5 bases and the J gene end by 6 bases; junction bases not matched to a gene: 6. Germline V gene data show CDR1 as SGHTA and CDR2 as FQGTGA. Among the donors, all were healthy Finnish infants having corrective surgery for congenital heart defects. No fixed cell number was used; all available blood leukocytes supplied DNA. The receptor was isolated from a boy in the first two years of life with a congenital heart defect but otherwise immunologically healthy. The specimen was blood. The chain recombines TRBV7-3 with TRBJ2-3, with 12 bases lining up with TRBD2. The CDR3 protein is CASSPSGGALDTQYF. Written as DNA, the CDR3 is TGTGCCAGCAGCCCTAGCGGGGGGGCCTTGGATACGCAGTATTTT.